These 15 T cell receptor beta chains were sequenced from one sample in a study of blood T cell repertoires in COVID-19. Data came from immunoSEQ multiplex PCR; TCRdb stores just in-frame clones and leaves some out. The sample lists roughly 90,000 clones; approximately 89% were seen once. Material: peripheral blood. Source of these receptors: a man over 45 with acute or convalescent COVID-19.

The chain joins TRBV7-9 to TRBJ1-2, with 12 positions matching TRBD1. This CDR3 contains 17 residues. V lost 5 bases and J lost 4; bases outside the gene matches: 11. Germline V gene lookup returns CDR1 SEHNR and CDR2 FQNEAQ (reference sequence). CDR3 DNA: TGTGCCAGCAGCCTTAGCCCCTGGGACAGGGGGCCCTATGGCTACACCTTC. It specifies CASSLSPWDRGPYGYTF.

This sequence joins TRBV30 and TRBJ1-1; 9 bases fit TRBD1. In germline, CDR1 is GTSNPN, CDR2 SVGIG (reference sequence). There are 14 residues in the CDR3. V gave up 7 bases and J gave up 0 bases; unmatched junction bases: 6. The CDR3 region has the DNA TGTGCCTCCGCGACAGGGGGAGTGAACACTGAAGCTTTCTTT. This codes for CASATGGVNTEAFF.

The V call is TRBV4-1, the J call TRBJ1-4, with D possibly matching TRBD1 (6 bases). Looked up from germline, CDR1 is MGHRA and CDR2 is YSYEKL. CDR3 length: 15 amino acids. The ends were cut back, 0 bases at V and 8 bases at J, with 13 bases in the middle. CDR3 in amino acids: CASSQEDRPQEKLFF. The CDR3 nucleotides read TGCGCCAGCAGCCAAGAAGACAGGCCTCAGGAAAAACTGTTTTTT.

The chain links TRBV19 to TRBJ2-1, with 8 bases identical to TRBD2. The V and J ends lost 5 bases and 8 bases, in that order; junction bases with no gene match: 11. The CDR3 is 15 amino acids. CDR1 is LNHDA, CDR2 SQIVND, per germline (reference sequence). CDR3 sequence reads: CASSGAGGPYDEQFF. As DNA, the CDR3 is TGTGCCAGTAGTGGGGCGGGAGGCCCCTATGATGAGCAGTTCTTC. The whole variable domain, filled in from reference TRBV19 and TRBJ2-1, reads DGGITQSPKYLFRKEGQNVTLSCEQNLNHDAMYWYRQDPGQGLRLIYYSQIVNDFQKGDIAEGYSVSREKKESFPLTVTSAQKNPTAFYLCASSGAGGPYDEQFFGPGTRLTVL.

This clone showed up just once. DNA for the CDR3: TGTGCCAGCAGTTTGGCCAGGGTTAATTCACCCCTCCACTTT. The encoded protein is CASSLARVNSPLHF. The rearrangement links TRBV28 to TRBJ1-6; maybe TRBD1 (5 bases). Trimming pared 3 bases from V and 6 bases from J, leaving 9 bases between. This CDR3 region has 14 residues. Germline V gene lookup returns CDR1 MDHEN and CDR2 SYDVKM.

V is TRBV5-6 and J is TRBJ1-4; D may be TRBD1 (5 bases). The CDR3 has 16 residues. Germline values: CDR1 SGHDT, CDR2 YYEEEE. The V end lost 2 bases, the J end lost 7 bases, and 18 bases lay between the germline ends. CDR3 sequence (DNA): TGTGCCAGCAGCTTATTTATCGGGGGTGTAGGTGAAAAACTGTTTTTT. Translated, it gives CASSLFIGGVGEKLFF.

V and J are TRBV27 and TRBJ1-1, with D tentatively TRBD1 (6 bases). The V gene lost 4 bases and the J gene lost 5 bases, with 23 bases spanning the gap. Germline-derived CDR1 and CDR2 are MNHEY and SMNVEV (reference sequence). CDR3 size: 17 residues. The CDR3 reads CASSWDGGQGAGTEAFF. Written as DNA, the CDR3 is TGTGCCAGCAGTTGGGACGGGGGGCAGGGTGCGGGTACTGAAGCTTTCTTT.

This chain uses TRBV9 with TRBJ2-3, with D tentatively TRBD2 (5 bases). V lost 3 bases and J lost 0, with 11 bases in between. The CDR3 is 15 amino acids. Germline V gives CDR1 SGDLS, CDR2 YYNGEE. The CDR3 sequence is CASSEASGSTDTQYF. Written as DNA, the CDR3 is TGTGCCAGCAGCGAGGCGAGCGGAAGCACAGATACGCAGTATTTT.

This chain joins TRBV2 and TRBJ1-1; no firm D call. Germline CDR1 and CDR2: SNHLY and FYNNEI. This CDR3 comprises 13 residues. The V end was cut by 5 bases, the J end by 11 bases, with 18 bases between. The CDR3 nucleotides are TGTGCCAGCAGTATTACGCCTGGAGCCGACGCTTTCTTT. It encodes CASSITPGADAFF.

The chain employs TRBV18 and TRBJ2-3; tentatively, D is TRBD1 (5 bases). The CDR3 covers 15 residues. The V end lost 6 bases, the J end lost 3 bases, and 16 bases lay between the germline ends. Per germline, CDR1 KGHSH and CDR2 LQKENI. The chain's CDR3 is CASSLGSPGTDTQYF. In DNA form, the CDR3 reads TGTGCCAGCTCCCTCGGGTCCCCAGGGACAGATACGCAGTATTTT.

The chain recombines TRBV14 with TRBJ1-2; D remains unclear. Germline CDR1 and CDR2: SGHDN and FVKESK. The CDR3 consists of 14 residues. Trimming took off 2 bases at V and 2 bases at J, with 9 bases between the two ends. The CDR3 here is CASSQYGGNYGYTF. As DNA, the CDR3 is TGTGCCAGCAGCCAATATGGCGGCAACTATGGCTACACCTTC.

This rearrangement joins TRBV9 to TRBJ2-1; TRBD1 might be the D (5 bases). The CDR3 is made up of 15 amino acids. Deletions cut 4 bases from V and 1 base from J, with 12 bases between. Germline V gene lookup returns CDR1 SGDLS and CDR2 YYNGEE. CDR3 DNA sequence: TGTGCCAGCAGCCCCCAGTCAGGGTCCTACAATGAGCAGTTCTTC. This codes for CASSPQSGSYNEQFF.

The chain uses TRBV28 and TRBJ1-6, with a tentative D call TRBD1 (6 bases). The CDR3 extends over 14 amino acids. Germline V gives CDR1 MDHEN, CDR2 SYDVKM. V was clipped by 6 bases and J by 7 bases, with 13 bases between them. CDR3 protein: CASRHGQLNSPLHF. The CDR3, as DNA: TGTGCCAGCAGACATGGACAGCTAAATTCACCCCTCCACTTT.

This chain's CDR3 is CASSGLAGGMSSYEQYF. The CDR3 nucleotides are TGTGCCAGCAGCGGACTAGCGGGAGGGATGAGCTCCTACGAGCAGTACTTC. The chain is built from TRBV7-8 and TRBJ2-7; 15 nucleotides match TRBD2. Germline V lookup: CDR1 SGHVS, CDR2 FQNEAQ. J was trimmed by 0 bases and V by 5 bases; bases with no gene match: 5. The CDR3 is 17 amino acids.

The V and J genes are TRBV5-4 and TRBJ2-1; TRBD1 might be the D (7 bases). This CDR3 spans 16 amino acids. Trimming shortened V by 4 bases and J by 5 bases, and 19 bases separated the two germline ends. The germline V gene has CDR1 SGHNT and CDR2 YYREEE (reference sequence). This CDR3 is CASSPIEAGGHNEQFF. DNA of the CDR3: TGTGCCAGCAGCCCCATCGAAGCAGGGGGGCACAATGAGCAGTTCTTC.